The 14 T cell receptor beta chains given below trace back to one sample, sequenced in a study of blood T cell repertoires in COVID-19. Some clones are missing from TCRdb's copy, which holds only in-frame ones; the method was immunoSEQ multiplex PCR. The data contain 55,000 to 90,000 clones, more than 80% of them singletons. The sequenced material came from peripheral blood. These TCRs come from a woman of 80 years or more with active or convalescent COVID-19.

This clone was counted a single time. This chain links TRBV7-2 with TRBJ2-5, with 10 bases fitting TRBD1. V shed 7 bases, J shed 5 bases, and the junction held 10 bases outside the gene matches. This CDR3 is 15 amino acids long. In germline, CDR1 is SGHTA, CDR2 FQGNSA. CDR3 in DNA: TGTGCCAGCACTCAGCCGGGACAGGGGAGGGAGACCCAGTACTTC. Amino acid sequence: CASTQPGQGRETQYF. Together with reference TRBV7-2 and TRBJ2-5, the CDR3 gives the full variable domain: GAGVSQSPSNKVTEKGKDVELRCDPISGHTALYWYRQSLGQGLEFLIYFQGNSAPDKSGLPSDRFSAERTGGSVSTLTIQRTQQEDSAVYLCASTQPGQGRETQYFGPGTRLLVL.

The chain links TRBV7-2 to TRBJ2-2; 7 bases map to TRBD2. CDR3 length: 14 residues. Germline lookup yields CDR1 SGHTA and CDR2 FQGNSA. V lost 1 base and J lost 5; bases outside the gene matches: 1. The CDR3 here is CASSLGEGTGELFF. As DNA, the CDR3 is TGTGCCAGCAGCTTAGGGGAGGGGACCGGGGAGCTGTTTTTT.

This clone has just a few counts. The CDR3 reads CASSSIQGNSGNTIYF. In DNA, the CDR3 is TGTGCCAGCAGCTCGATTCAGGGAAACTCTGGAAACACCATATATTTT. The V and J genes are TRBV7-9 and TRBJ1-3, with D tentatively TRBD1 (5 bases). The V gene lost 4 bases and the J gene lost 0 bases, with 13 bases spanning the gap. Germline-derived CDR1 and CDR2 are SEHNR and FQNEAQ (reference sequence). There are 16 residues in the CDR3.

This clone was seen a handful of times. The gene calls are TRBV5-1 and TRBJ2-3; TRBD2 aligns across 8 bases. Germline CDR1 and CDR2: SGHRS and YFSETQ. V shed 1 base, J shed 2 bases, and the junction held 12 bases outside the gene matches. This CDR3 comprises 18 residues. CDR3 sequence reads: CASSLWRLAGPITDTQYF. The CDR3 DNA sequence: TGCGCCAGCAGCTTGTGGCGTCTAGCGGGCCCTATCACAGATACGCAGTATTTT.

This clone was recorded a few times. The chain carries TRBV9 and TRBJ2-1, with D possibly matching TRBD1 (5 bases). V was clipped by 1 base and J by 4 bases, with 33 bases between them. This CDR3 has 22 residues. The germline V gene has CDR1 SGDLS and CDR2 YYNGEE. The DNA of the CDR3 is TGTGCCAGCAGCGTAACCAAAGGGGTCAGACGAGACACCCCCGAACGATACAATGAGCAGTTCTTC. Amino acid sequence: CASSVTKGVRRDTPERYNEQFF.

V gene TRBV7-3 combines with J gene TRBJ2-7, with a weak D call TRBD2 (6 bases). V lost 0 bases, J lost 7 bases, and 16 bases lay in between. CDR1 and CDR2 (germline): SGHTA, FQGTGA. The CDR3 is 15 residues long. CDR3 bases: TGTGCCAGCAGCTTAACAGGGACTGGGTCGAGTGAGCAGTACTTC. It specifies CASSLTGTGSSEQYF.

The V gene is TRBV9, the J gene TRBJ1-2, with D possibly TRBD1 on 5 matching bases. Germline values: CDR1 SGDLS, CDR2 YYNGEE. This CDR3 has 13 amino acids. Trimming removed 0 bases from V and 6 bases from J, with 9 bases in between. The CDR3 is CASSVGQKNGYTF. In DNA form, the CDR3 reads TGTGCCAGCAGCGTAGGACAGAAGAATGGCTACACCTTC.

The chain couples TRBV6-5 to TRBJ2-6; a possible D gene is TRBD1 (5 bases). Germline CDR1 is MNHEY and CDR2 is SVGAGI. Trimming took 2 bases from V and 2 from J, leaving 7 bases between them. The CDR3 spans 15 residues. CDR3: CASSYARAGANVLTF. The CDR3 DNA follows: TGTGCCAGCAGTTACGCCAGGGCTGGGGCCAACGTCCTGACTTTC.

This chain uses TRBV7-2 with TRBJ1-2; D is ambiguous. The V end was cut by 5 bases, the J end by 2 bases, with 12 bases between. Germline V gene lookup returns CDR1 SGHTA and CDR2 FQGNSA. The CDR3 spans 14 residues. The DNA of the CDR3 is TGTGCCAGCAGCCCCGCTGGCAGAAACTATGGCTACACCTTC. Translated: CASSPAGRNYGYTF.

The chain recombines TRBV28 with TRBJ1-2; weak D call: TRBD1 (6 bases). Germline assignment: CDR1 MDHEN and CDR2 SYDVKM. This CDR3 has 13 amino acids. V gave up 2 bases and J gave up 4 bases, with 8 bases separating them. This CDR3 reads CASSLTGPYGYTF. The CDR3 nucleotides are TGTGCCAGCAGTTTAACAGGGCCCTATGGCTACACCTTC.

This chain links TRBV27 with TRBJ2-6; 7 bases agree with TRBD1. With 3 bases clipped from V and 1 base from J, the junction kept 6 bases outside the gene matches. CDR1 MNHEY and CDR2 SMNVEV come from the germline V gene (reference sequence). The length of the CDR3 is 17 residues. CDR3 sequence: CASSFAGGKSGANVLTF. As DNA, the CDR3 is TGTGCCAGCAGTTTCGCAGGGGGAAAATCTGGGGCCAACGTCCTGACTTTC.

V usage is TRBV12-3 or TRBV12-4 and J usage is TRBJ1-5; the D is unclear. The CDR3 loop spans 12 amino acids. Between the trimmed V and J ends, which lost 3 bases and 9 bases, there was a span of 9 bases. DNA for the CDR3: TGTGCCAGCAGTTTCATCCGGGGGCCCCAGCATTTT. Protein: CASSFIRGPQHF.

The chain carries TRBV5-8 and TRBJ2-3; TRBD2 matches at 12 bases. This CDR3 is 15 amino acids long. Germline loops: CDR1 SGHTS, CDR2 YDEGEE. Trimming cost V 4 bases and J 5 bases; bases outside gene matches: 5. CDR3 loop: CASSPSGGAIDTQYF. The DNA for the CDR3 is TGTGCCAGCAGCCCTAGCGGGGGGGCCATAGATACGCAGTATTTT. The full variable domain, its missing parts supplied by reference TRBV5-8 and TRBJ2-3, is EAGVTQSPTHLIKTRGQQATLRCSPISGHTSVYWYQQALGLGLQFLLWYDEGEERNRGNFPPRFSGRQFPNYSSELNVNALELEDSALYLCASSPSGGAIDTQYFGPGTRLTVL.

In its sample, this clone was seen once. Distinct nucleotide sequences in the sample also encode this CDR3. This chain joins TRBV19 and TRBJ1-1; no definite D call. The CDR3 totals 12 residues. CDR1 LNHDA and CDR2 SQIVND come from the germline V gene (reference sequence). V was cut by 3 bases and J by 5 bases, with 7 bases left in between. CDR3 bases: TGTGCCAGTAGTATTCCGGGTACTGAAGCTTTCTTT. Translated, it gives CASSIPGTEAFF.